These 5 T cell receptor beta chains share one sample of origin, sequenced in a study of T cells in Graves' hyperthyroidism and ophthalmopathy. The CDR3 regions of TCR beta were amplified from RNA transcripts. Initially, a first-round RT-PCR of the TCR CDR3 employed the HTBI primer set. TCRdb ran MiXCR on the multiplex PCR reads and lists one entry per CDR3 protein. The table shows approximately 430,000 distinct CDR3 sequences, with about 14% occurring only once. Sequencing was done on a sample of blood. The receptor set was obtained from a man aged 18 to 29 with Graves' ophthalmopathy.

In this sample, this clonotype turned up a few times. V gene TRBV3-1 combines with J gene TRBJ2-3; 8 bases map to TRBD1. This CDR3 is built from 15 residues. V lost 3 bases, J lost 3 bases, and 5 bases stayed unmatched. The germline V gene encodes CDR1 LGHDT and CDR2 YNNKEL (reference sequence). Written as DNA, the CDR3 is TGTGCCAGCAGCCAGGGACAGGCCAGGACAGATACGCAGTATTTT. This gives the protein CASSQGQARTDTQYF.

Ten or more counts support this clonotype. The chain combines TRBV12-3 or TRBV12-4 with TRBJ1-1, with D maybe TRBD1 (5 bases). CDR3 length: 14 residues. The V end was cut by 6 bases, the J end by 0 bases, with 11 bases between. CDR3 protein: CASRFQDMNTEAFF. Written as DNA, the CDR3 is TGTGCCAGCAGATTCCAGGACATGAACACTGAAGCTTTCTTT.

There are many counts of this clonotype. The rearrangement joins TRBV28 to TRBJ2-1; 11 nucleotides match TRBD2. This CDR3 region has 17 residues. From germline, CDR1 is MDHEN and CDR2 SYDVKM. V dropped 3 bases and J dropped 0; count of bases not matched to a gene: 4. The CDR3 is CASSLPGTSGSYNEQFF. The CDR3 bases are TGTGCCAGCAGTTTGCCAGGGACTAGCGGCTCCTACAATGAGCAGTTCTTC.

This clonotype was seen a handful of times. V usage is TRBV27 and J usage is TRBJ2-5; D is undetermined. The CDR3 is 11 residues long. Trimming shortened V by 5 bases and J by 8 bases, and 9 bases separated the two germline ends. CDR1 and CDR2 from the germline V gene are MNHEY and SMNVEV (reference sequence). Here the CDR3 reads CASSTRGTQYF. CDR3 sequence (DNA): TGTGCCAGCAGTACCCGAGGTACCCAGTACTTC.

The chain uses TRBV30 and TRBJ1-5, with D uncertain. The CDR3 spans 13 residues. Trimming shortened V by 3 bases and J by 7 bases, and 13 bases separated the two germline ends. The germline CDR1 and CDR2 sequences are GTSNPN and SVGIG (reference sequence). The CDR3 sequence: CAWSLGKGQPQHF. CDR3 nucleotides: TGTGCCTGGAGCCTTGGGAAGGGACAGCCCCAGCATTTT.